Listed below are T cell receptor beta chains from one sample, sequenced in a study of cytomegalovirus exposure and HLA in healthy donors. Sequenced by immunoSEQ multiplex PCR; TCRdb stores in-frame clones only, minus some. The sample contains 95,000 to 150,000 clones, roughly 80% of which appear only once. Sequences were obtained from PBMCs. Receptors originate from a man aged 25 to 40 in good health and CMV-seronegative. CDR3s include the opening cysteine and the closing phenylalanine or tryptophan. A D gene is named only where the DNA matches it firmly. Size values are once, few and many counts, or a class for expanded clones, and some rows have none.

>TRBD1|TRBV25-1|-|TRBJ2-7
TGTGCCAGCAGTGTAGGGACAGGGGGTTACGAGCAGTACTTC
CASSVGTGGYEQYF
>TRBD2|TRBV15|-|TRBJ2-1
TGTGCCACCAGCAGAGTGGGGGGGGGAGGCAATGAGCAGTTCTTC
CATSRVGGGGNEQFF
>-|TRBV11-2|-|TRBJ2-7
TGTGCCAGCAGCCACAGGGGGCGGGCTAGCGGGGACTCCTACGAGCAGTACTTC
CASSHRGRASGDSYEQYF
>-|TRBV27|once|TRBJ1-1
TGTGCCAGCTTGAGTTGGGGGGTGGACACTGAAGCTTTCTTT
CASLSWGVDTEAFF
>TRBD2|TRBV2|-|TRBJ2-1
TGTGCCAGCATAGGGCTAGCGGGGGGGGCTGAGCAGTTCTTC
CASIGLAGGAEQFF
>-|TRBV5-1|-|TRBJ2-7
TGCGCCAGCAGCTTGGGGAGCTCATGGACAGCACCCTCCTACGAGCAGTACTTC
CASSLGSSWTAPSYEQYF
>TRBD1|TRBV5-1|-|TRBJ2-3
TGCGCCAGCAGCTTGGGGTCCGGGACAGGGGGCGCAGATACGCAGTATTTT
CASSLGSGTGGADTQYF
>-|TRBV19|-|TRBJ2-1
TGTGCCTCTTGCGGGGTTGAGCACAATGAGCAGTTCTTC
CASCGVEHNEQFF
>TRBD1|TRBV6-5|-|TRBJ1-1
TGTGCCAGCAGTTGGCAGGGGGCGGTCACTGAAGCTTTCTTT
CASSWQGAVTEAFF
>TRBD1|TRBV10-3|-|TRBJ1-2
TGTGCCATCAGTGAATTCCAGGGGGCTAAGACCTTC
CAISEFQGAKTF
>-|TRBV19|-|TRBJ2-3
TGTGCCAGTGTAGGGGACACGACAGATACGCAGTATTTT
CASVGDTTDTQYF
>-|TRBV2|-|TRBJ2-6
TGTGCCAGCAGTAAAGACAGTTCTGGGGCCAACGGCCTGACTTTC
CASSKDSSGANGLTF
>-|TRBV5-4|-|TRBJ1-2
TGTGCCAGCAGCAAGGACAGCAACTATGGCTACACCTTC
CASSKDSNYGYTF
>-|TRBV30|-|TRBJ2-1
TGTGCCTGGAGGAGGGGGGGTCCCCCCTACAATGAGCAGTTCTTC
CAWRRGGPPYNEQFF